A single TCR beta chain is shown here with its context. Its ends do not fully match the called genes, so a read error is possible. The record originates from a study of spatial heterogeneity in lung cancer. Noted time point: sample taken at primary tumor resection. From tumor, nontumor lung or frozen PBMC, whole RNA was taken unsorted for sequencing. The approximately 69 donors had untreated early-stage non-small cell lung cancer. CDR3 length: 15 residues. Germline V gene lookup returns CDR1 SNHLY and CDR2 FYNNEI. Via MiXCR, TCRdb re-called the 5' RACE reads, giving one row per CDR3 protein. Among 45,000 to 55,000 distinct CDR3 sequences listed, less than 5.5% were seen once.

The specimen comprised PBMCs, sampled at surgery. This receptor was taken from a male donor with early-stage non-small cell lung cancer. The chain recombines TRBV2 with TRBJ1-5; possibly TRBD1 for D (5 bases). CDR3 DNA sequence: TGTGCCGGCAGGCTACAGGCCGGGAGCAATCAGCCCCAGCATTTT. Its translation is CAGRLQAGSNQPQHF.